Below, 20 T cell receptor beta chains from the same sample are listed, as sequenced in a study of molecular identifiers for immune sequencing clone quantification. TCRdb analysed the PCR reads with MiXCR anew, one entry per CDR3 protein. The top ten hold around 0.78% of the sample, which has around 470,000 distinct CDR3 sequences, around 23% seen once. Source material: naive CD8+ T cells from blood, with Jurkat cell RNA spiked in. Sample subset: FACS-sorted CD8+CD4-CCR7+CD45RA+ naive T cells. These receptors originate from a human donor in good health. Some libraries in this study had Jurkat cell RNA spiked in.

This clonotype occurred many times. The CDR3 loop reads CASSPTDSNTEAFF. As DNA, the CDR3 is TGTGCCAGCAGCCCAACTGACAGCAACACTGAAGCTTTCTTT. This sequence joins TRBV6-5 and TRBJ1-1; weak D call: TRBD1 (5 bases). Trimming pared 6 bases from V and 2 bases from J, leaving 13 bases between. Germline CDR1 MNHEY, CDR2 SVGAGI. The CDR3 spans 14 residues.

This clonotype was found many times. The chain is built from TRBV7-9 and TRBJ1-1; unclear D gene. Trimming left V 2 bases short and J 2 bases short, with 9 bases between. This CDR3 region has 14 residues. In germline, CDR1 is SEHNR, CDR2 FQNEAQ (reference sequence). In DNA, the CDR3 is TGTGCCAGCAGCTTAAACGGGAGCAACACTGAAGCTTTCTTT. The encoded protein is CASSLNGSNTEAFF.

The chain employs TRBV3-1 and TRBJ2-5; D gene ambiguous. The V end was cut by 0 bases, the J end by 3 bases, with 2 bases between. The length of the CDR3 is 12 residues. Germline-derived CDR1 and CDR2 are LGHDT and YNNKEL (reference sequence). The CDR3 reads CASSQEEETQYF. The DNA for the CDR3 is TGTGCCAGCAGCCAAGAGGAAGAGACCCAGTACTTC.

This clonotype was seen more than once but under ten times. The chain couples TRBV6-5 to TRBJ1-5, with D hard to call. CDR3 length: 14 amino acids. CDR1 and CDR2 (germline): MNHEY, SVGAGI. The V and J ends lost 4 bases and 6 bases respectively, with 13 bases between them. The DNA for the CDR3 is TGTGCCAGCAGTTTGGGGAAGGGTAGTCAGCCCCAGCATTTT. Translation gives CASSLGKGSQPQHF.

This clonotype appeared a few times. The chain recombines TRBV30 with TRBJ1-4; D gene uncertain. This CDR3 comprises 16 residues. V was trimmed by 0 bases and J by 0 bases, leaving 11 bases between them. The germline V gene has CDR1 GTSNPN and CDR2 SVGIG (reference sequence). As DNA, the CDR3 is TGTGCCTGGAGTGTAATTCAGGCCACAACTAATGAAAAACTGTTTTTT. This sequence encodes CAWSVIQATTNEKLFF.

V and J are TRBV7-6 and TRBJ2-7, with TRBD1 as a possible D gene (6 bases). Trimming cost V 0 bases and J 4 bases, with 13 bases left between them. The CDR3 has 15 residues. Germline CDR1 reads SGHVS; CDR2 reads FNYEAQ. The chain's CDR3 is CASSLATGPIYEQYF. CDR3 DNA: TGTGCCAGCAGCTTAGCGACAGGCCCGATATACGAGCAGTACTTC.

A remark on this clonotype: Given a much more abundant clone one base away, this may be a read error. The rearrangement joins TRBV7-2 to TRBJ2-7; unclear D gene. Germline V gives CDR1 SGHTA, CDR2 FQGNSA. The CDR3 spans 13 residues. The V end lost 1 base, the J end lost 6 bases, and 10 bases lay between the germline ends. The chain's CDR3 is CASSLGVAIEQYF. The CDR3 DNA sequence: TGTGCCAGCAGCTTAGGGGTGGCCATCGAGCAGTACTTC. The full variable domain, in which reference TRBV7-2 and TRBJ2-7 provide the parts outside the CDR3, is GAGVSQSPSNKVTEKGKDVELRCDPISGHTALYWYRQSLGQGLEFLIYFQGNSAPDKSGLPSDRFSAERTGGSVSTLTIQRTQQEDSAVYLCASSLGVAIEQYFGPGTRLTVT.

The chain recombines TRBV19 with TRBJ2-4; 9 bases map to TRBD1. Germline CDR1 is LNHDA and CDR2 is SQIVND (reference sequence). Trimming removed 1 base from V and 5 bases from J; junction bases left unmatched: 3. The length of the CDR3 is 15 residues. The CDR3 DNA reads TGTGCCAGTAGTATAGGCCACAGGGGGCAAAACATTCAGTACTTC. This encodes CASSIGHRGQNIQYF.

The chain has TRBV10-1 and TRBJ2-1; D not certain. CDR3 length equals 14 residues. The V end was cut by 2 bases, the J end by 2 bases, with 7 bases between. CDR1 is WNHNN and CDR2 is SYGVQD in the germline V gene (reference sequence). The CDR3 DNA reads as TGCGCCAGCAGTGAGACAGTAACCTACAATGAGCAGTTCTTC. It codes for CASSETVTYNEQFF.

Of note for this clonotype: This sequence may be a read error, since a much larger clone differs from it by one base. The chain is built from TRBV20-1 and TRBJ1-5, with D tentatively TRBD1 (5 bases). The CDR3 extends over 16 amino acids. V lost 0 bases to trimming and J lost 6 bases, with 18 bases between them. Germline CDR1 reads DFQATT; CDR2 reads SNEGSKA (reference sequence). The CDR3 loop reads CSAREGAGSMSQPQHF. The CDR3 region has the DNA TGCAGTGCTAGAGAAGGGGCAGGGTCGATGAGTCAGCCCCAGCATTTT.

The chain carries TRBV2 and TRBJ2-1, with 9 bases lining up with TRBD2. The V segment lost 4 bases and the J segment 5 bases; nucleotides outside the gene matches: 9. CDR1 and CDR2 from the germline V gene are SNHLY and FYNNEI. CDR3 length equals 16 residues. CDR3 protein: CASSAPSGNWDNEQFF. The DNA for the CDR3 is TGTGCCAGCAGTGCACCTAGCGGGAATTGGGACAATGAGCAGTTCTTC.

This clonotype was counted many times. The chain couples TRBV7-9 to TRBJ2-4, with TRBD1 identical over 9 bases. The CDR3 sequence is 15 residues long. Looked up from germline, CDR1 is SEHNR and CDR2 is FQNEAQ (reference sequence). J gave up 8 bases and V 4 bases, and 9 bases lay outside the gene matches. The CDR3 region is CASSSYGTGMDIQYF. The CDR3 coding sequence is TGTGCCAGCAGCTCGTACGGGACAGGGATGGACATTCAGTACTTC.

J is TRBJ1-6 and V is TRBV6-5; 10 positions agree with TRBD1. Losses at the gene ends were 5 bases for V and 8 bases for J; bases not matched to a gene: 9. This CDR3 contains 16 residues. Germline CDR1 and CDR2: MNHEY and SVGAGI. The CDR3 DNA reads TGTGCCAGCAGTACACGGGGACAGGGGACGGATTCACCCCTCCACTTT. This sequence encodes CASSTRGQGTDSPLHF.

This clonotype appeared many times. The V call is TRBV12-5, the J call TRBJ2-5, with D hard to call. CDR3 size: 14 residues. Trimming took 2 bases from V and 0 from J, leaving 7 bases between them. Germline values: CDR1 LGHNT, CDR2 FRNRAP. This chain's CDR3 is CASGLSTHQETQYF. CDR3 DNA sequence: TGTGCTAGTGGTTTGAGTACGCACCAAGAGACCCAGTACTTC.

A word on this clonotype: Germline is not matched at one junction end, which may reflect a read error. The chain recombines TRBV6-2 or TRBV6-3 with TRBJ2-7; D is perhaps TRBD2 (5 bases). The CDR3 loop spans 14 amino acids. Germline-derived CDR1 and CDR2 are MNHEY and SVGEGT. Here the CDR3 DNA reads TGTGCCAGCGAGGGCCTGGGAGTTTCCTTCGAGCAGTACTTC. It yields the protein CASEGLGVSFEQYF.

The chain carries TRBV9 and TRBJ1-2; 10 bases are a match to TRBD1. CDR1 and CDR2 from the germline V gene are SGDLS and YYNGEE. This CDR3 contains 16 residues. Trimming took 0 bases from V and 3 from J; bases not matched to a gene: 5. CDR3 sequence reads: CASSVETGGADYGYTF. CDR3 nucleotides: TGTGCCAGCAGCGTAGAGACAGGGGGCGCTGACTATGGCTACACCTTC. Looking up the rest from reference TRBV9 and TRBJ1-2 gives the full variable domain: DSGVTQTPKHLITATGQRVTLRCSPRSGDLSVYWYQQSLDQGLQFLIQYYNGEERAKGNILERFSAQQFPDLHSELNLSSLELGDSALYFCASSVETGGADYGYTFGSGTRLTVV.

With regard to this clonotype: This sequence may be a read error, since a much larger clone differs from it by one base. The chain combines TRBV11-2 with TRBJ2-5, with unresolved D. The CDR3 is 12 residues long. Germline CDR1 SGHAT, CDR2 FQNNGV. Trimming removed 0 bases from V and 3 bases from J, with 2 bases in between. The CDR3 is CASSLDEETQYF. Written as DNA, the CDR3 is TGTGCCAGCAGCTTAGACGAAGAGACCCAGTACTTC.

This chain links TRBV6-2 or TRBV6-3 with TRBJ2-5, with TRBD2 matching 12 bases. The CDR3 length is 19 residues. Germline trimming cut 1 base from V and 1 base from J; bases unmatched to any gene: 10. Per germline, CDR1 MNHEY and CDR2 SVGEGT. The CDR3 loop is CASSYYRGTSGRTQETQYF. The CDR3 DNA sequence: TGTGCCAGCAGTTACTATCGGGGTACTAGCGGGAGGACCCAAGAGACCCAGTACTTC.

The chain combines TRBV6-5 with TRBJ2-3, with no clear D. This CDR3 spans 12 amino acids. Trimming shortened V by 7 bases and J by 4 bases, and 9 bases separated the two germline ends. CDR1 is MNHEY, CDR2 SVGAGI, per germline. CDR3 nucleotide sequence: TGTGCCAGCAAAAGCCTCCCAGATACGCAGTATTTT. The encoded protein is CASKSLPDTQYF.

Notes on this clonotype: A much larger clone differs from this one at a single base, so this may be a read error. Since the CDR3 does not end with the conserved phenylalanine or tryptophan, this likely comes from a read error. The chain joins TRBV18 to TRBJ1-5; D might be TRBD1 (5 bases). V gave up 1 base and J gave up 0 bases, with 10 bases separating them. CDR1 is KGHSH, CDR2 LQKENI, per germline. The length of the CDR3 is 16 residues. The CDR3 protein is CASSPRTGRSNQPQHL. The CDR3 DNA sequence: TGTGCCAGCTCACCACGGACGGGACGTAGCAATCAGCCCCAGCATTTA.